Listed below are T cell receptor beta chains from one sample, sequenced in a study of cytomegalovirus exposure and HLA in healthy donors. Libraries were prepared by immunoSEQ multiplex PCR; TCRdb keeps only in-frame clonotypes and omits some of them. The sample carries roughly 120,000 clones, roughly two thirds recorded once. Sequencing was done on a sample of PBMCs. These receptors originate from a man aged 25-45 years in good health and CMV-seropositive. Each CDR3 is given without its conserved first and last residue. Fields, in order: J gene, V gene, CDR3 length, CDR3 protein.

TRBJ2-3 TRBV19 11 ASRQGATDTQY
TRBJ1-2 TRBV4-1 13 ASSQTGTLNYGYT
TRBJ1-1 TRBV5-1 13 ASSSQEASTGEAF
TRBJ2-1 TRBV7-3 13 ASSVDLSSYNEQF
TRBJ1-4 TRBV10-2 13 ASRVDRARNEKLF
TRBJ2-7 TRBV18 13 ASSPRRQTDYEQY
TRBJ2-2 TRBV5-6 11 ASSPGLARKLF
TRBJ1-1 TRBV5-4 12 ASSPGTGETEAF
TRBJ1-4 TRBV28 14 ASSLPRGRVNEKLF
TRBJ1-2 TRBV4-3 14 ASSQEHIGKLYGYT
- TRBV27 12 ASSLRGITYEQY
TRBJ2-6 TRBV6-6 12 ASSVLREANVLT
TRBJ2-7 TRBV14 12 ASSQDKEAYEQY
TRBJ2-3 TRBV5-1 13 ASFRGGTGPDTQY
TRBJ1-3 TRBV7-9 12 ASSDRSSGNTIY
TRBJ1-1 TRBV4-1 10 ASSQARDKAF
TRBJ1-1 TRBV18 14 ASSPDSAPSGTEAF
TRBJ2-3 TRBV7-3 12 ASSPTQQGDTQY
TRBJ2-1 TRBV7-7 12 ASSLGGSGREQF
TRBJ1-2 TRBV5-4 13 ASSAGGGGTYGYT
TRBJ1-5 TRBV5-4 15 ASSQDRAGGSNQPQH
TRBJ2-5 TRBV2 9 ASTQWETQY
TRBJ2-5 TRBV5-1 16 ASSFGISGSWLQGTQY
TRBJ2-7 TRBV6-5 13 ASSYLAGEVREQY
TRBJ1-3 TRBV5-1 15 ASSLTYRQGSGNTIY
TRBJ2-5 TRBV28 12 ASSLLRREETQY
TRBJ1-4 TRBV7-9 11 ASSLDSGVKLF